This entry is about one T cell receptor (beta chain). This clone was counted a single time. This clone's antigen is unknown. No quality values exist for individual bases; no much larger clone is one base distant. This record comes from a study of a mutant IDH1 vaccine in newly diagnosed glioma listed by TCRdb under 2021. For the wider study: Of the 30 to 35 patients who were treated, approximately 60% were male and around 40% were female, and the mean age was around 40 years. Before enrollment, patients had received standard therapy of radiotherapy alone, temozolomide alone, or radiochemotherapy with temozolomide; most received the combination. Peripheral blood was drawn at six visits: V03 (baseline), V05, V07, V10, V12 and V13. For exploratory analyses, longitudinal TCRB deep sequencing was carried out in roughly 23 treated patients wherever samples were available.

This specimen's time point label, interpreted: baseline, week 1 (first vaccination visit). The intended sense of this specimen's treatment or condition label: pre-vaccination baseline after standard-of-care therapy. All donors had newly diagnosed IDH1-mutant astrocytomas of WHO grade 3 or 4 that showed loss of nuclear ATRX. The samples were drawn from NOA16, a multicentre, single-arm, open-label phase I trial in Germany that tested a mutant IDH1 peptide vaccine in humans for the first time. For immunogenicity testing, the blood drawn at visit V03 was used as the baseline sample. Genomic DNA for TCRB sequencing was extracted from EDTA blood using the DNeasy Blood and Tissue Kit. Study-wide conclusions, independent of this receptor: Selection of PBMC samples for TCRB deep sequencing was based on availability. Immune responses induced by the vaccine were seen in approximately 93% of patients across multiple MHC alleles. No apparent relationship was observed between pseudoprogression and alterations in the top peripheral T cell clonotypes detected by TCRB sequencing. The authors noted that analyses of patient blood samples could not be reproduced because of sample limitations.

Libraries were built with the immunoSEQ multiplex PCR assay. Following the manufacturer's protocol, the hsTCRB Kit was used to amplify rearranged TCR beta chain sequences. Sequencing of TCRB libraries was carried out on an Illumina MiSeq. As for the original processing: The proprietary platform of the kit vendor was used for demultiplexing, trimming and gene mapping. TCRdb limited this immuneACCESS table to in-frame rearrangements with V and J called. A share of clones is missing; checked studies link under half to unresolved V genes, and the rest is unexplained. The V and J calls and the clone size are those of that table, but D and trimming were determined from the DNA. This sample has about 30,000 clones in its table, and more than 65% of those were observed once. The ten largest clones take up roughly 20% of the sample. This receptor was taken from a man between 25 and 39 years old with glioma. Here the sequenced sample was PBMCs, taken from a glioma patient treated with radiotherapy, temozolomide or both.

The nucleotide sequence reads as follows: TGCGCCAGCAGCCAAGGGGGACTAGCGGGGATTGGCACCGGGGAGCTGTTTTTT. This gives the protein CASSQGGLAGIGTGELFF. This sequence uses TRBV4-1 and TRBJ2-2; 13 bases in the junction line up with TRBD2. The CDR3 sequence holds 18 residues, the cysteine and phenylalanine included. Only the CDR3 DNA is retained, 54 bases long and in frame from the first base. After removal of 1 base from V and 4 bases from J, the junction retains 6 bases not matched to a gene. CDR1 and CDR2 were assigned from the germline V gene as MGHRA and YSYEKL.